This T cell receptor beta chain is from a study of blood T cells in healthy people across ages (dated by TCRdb to between 2014 and 2017). Study-level background: In model experiments, template switching captured roughly one uniquely barcoded TCR beta cDNA molecule for every two T cells. Using deep sequencing normalized with unique cDNA molecular identifiers, the study measured how TCR beta repertoire diversity changes with age. Four age groups were formed from the donors: young (average approximately 15 years), middle-aged (less than 40), aged (under 70) and long-lived (more than 75). Donors of different ages were randomly distributed across sequencing lanes to avoid experimental bias. Two additional independent replicas of 1 million unique cDNA reads from the same blood draw were analyzed for two donors (one aged 18 to 29 and one aged 80 or older).

V lost 1 base and J lost 8 bases; the stretch between them is 12 bases long. Sequences SQVTM (CDR1) and ANQGSEA (CDR2) are obtained from the germline V gene. The cysteine opens and the phenylalanine closes a CDR3 of 13 amino acids. Just the 39-base CDR3 DNA is kept, in frame starting at base 1. The library was generated by 5' RACE. Instrument used: Illumina HiSeq 2500. A second roughly 7 to 12 cycle PCR used a sample-barcoded 5' primer and a J-beta primer mix. A template-switch 5' adaptor carrying 12 random nucleotides introduced a unique molecular identifier onto each TCR beta cDNA molecule. At least 2.5 million CDR3-containing paired-end reads were obtained from each sample. First-strand cDNA was synthesized from all RNA with the Mint cDNA synthesis kit, primed by a TRBC-specific oligonucleotide. Following uracil-DNA glycosylase treatment, all cDNA underwent a first 18-cycle PCR with the universal primers M1SS and BC2_uni_R. In the original analysis: Each sample was normalized by randomly selecting 1 million high-quality reads, each carrying a distinct molecular identifier. Instead of being binned into consensus sequences, reads that shared molecular identifiers were thrown out. MiTCR, run with a Q25 quality threshold and the strictest error-elimination algorithm, handled CDR3 identification, clonotype clustering and error correction. A nonparametric unseen species model with Euler transformation was used to estimate a lower bound on total TCR beta diversity. The raw public data were reprocessed by TCRdb itself: fastp quality trimming at Q25, MiXCR clonotype calling, in-frame beta chains only. CDR3 protein duplicates are merged, each entry listing the most common genes and DNA. None of the V and J calls come from the authors' own analysis; TCRdb made them. The sample table contains more than 650,000 distinct CDR3 sequences; only one count was recorded for roughly 50% of them. The ten largest account for roughly 37% of the sample.

A remark on this clonotype: Its antigen specificity is not known. No much larger clone is present one base from it, and per-base qualities are unavailable.

Results the study describes overall, beyond this receptor: Conclusive comparison of naive and antigen-experienced compartments was prevented by the profiling of bulk unsorted PBMCs. Estimates of total diversity from one million sequenced T cells were regarded as lower bounds and underestimates. Because donor CMV infection status was unknown, age-related changes in expanded clonotypes were potentially confounded. As age increased, observed TCR beta diversity per million T cells dropped in a roughly linear way, and a significant reduction was already evident by age roughly 36. Compared with the aged group, the long-lived group had more naive CD4+ T cells, fewer expanded clones and increased TCR diversity, suggesting age selection. Observed TCR beta diversity correlated strongly with the percentage of naive T cells measured by flow cytometry.

Systemically healthy Caucasian individuals from Russia, 35 to 50 in total and aged roughly 6 to 95 years, were included as donors. Each donor gave 8 to 10 milliliters of peripheral blood, collected into EDTA-treated Vacutainer tubes. Ficoll-Paque density-gradient centrifugation was used to isolate PBMCs, with at least 7 million per sample. Trizol reagent was used to extract total RNA from PBMCs, with at least 5.5 micrograms per sample. Naive CD45RAhigh/CD27high T cell percentages were measured by flow cytometry on a PBMC aliquot from every donor. The rearranged chain carries TRBV29-1 and TRBJ2-4, and possibly TRBD2, on 6 matching bases. The sample consisted of blood. The clonotype originates from a man at least 80 years old in good health. The CDR3 region reads CSVEVPGLDIQYF. The nucleotides are TGCAGCGTTGAAGTCCCGGGACTGGACATTCAGTACTTC.